Below, 9 T cell receptor beta chains from the same sample are listed, as sequenced in a study of cytomegalovirus exposure and HLA in healthy donors. The method was immunoSEQ multiplex PCR; TCRdb's version includes in-frame clones alone and lacks a portion of them. Of 95,000 to 150,000 clones detected, about 91% appear once; the ten largest clones hold around 1.1%. The material sequenced was PBMCs. These receptors were taken from a woman aged 18-29 years in good health and CMV-seronegative.

CDR3 bases: TGCAGCGTTGAAGATGAGGGACTAGCGGGGGGGCCAGAGACCCAGTACTTC. This sequence encodes CSVEDEGLAGGPETQYF. The J gene is TRBJ2-5, the V gene TRBV29-1; 16 bases agree with TRBD2. The V and J ends lost 0 bases and 4 bases, in that order; junction bases with no gene match: 5. CDR1 is SQVTM, CDR2 ANQGSEA, per germline. The CDR3 has 17 residues.

The sample holds one count of this clone. The V gene is TRBV4-2, the J gene TRBJ2-7; 8 nucleotides agree with TRBD2. This CDR3 is built from 14 residues. Per the germline V gene, CDR1 is LGHNA and CDR2 is YNFKEQ. The junction had 5 bases not matched to a gene; V was cut back by 4 bases and J by 3 bases. CDR3 nucleotide sequence: TGTGCCAGCAGCCCTGAGACTAGCGTCTACGAGCAGTACTTC. This sequence encodes CASSPETSVYEQYF.

The rearrangement joins TRBV5-8 to TRBJ1-5; no firm D call. The CDR3 contains 15 residues. Trimming cost V 3 bases and J 0 bases, with 10 bases left between them. Germline assignment: CDR1 SGHTS and CDR2 YDEGEE. In nucleotides, the CDR3 is TGTGCCAGCAGCTCACGTGCCTATAGCAATCAGCCCCAGCATTTT. It codes for CASSSRAYSNQPQHF.

As concerns this clone: This sample also contains other DNA sequences that code for the same CDR3. This chain joins TRBV30 and TRBJ1-5; TRBD1 matches at 8 bases. V trimming: 0 bases; J trimming: 6 bases; junction bases outside the gene matches: 4. The CDR3 has 14 amino acids. The germline gives CDR1 GTSNPN, CDR2 SVGIG (reference sequence). The CDR3 DNA reads TGTGCCTGGAGTGTAGGACAGGGAGGTCAGCCCCAGCATTTT. Residues: CAWSVGQGGQPQHF.

The V gene is TRBV6-5, the J gene TRBJ1-1, with TRBD1 identical over 7 bases. CDR3 size: 15 residues. Germline lookup yields CDR1 MNHEY and CDR2 SVGAGI. V lost 2 bases, J lost 0 bases, and 3 bases stayed unmatched. The CDR3 here is CASSYKQGMNTEAFF. In nucleotides, the CDR3 is TGTGCCAGCAGTTACAAACAGGGGATGAACACTGAAGCTTTCTTT.

The rearrangement links TRBV28 to TRBJ1-1; D is perhaps TRBD1 (6 bases). The CDR3 contains 13 residues. Trimming stripped 11 bases from V and 2 bases from J, with 15 bases between. CDR1 is MDHEN, CDR2 SYDVKM, per germline. The CDR3 is CACWTELNTEAFF. The CDR3 DNA sequence: TGTGCCTGCTGGACAGAGCTTAACACTGAAGCTTTCTTT.

The V and J genes are TRBV7-6 and TRBJ2-7; a weak D match, TRBD1 (5 bases). Germline V gene data show CDR1 as SGHVS and CDR2 as FNYEAQ. The CDR3 contains 14 residues. V was shortened by 3 bases and J by 2 bases, with 11 bases between the two germline ends. The CDR3 loop reads CASSLDTLAYEQYF. The CDR3 coding sequence is TGTGCCAGCAGCTTGGACACGTTGGCCTACGAGCAGTACTTC.

In DNA, the CDR3 is TGTGCCAGCAGTTATTCGCGCCCCCATAATTCACCCCTCCACTTT. Its translation: CASSYSRPHNSPLHF. This chain links TRBV6-5 with TRBJ1-6; D is unclear. This CDR3 region has 15 residues. CDR1 is MNHEY and CDR2 is SVGAGI in the germline V gene. V lost 3 bases to trimming and J lost 5 bases, with 11 bases between them.

The CDR3 here is CASSLSQPIYNEQFF. In DNA form, the CDR3 reads TGTGCCAGCAGCTTATCGCAACCTATCTACAATGAGCAGTTCTTC. J is TRBJ2-1 and V is TRBV7-9; no clear D gene. Per germline, CDR1 SEHNR and CDR2 FQNEAQ (reference sequence). V was cut by 2 bases and J by 3 bases, with 11 bases left in between. The CDR3 extends over 15 amino acids.